The 16 T cell receptor beta chains presented below share a single source sample, sequenced in a study of blood T cell repertoires in COVID-19. Sequencing was performed with immunoSEQ multiplex PCR; in TCRdb, only in-frame clones are kept and a portion is missing. The data hold a few hundred thousand clones, with 85% to 90% observed a single time. Sequencing was performed on PBMCs or T cells enriched from blood (not recorded which). The receptors were gathered from a woman aged 25 to 45 who had been exposed to COVID-19.

This rearrangement joins TRBV2 to TRBJ1-2; 7 bases line up with TRBD1. The CDR3 totals 13 residues. From germline, CDR1 is SNHLY and CDR2 FYNNEI. V was clipped by 9 bases and J by 1 base; unmatched bases: 5. CDR3 nucleotides: TGTGCCAGTCGGGACAGCATTAACTATGGCTACACCTTC. This encodes CASRDSINYGYTF.

The chain is built from TRBV7-2 and TRBJ2-1, with a tentative D call TRBD1 (5 bases). The CDR3 consists of 14 residues. Trimming took off 2 bases at V and 9 bases at J, with 14 bases between the two ends. Germline V gene lookup returns CDR1 SGHTA and CDR2 FQGNSA. The CDR3 reads CASSLMVGPGEQFF. The CDR3 DNA is TGTGCCAGCAGCTTAATGGTGGGGCCGGGTGAGCAGTTCTTC.

The CDR3 here is CASSTSRAGGTQYF. The CDR3 DNA reads TGTGCCAGCAGCACGTCCAGGGCGGGGGGGACCCAGTACTTC. This chain connects TRBV9 to TRBJ2-5, with 8 bases matching TRBD2. V shed 4 bases and J 7 bases; nucleotides not matched to a gene: 9. Germline CDR1 reads SGDLS; CDR2 reads YYNGEE. The CDR3 is made up of 14 amino acids.

The chain links TRBV5-1 to TRBJ1-3, with no clear D. The CDR3 is 17 residues long. The V end lost 2 bases, the J end lost 1 base, and 16 bases lay between the germline ends. Germline values: CDR1 SGHRS, CDR2 YFSETQ. The CDR3 protein is CASSFTVLRRSGNTIYF. In DNA, the CDR3 is TGCGCCAGCAGCTTTACAGTGCTACGAAGGTCTGGAAACACCATATATTTT.

The rearrangement uses TRBV7-2 and TRBJ1-4; TRBD1 aligns across 9 bases. The ends lost 5 bases at V and 3 bases at J; junction bases unmatched: 4. Germline CDR1 reads SGHTA; CDR2 reads FQGNSA. The length of the CDR3 is 15 residues. As DNA, the CDR3 is TGTGCCAGCAGCAAACAGGGGGCGGCTAATGAAAAACTGTTTTTT. Protein product: CASSKQGAANEKLFF.

About this clone itself: At the DNA level, this CDR3 is encoded by other sequences in the same sample as well. The chain employs TRBV28 and TRBJ1-1, with D perhaps TRBD1 (5 bases). The ends were cut back, 1 base at V and 3 bases at J, with 6 bases in the middle. CDR3 size: 13 residues. Germline V gives CDR1 MDHEN, CDR2 SYDVKM. In DNA form, the CDR3 reads TGTGCCAGCAGTTTATTGGGGCACACTGAAGCTTTCTTT. This translates into CASSLLGHTEAFF.

The chain couples TRBV25-1 to TRBJ1-1; D is unresolved. V lost 5 bases and J 1 base, leaving 11 bases between the germline ends. Germline lookup yields CDR1 MGHDK and CDR2 SYGVNS. The CDR3 length is 14 residues. The CDR3 sequence: CASSQDTWNTEAFF. The CDR3 DNA is TGTGCCAGCAGTCAAGACACTTGGAACACTGAAGCTTTCTTT.

This clone was detected a few times. V and J are TRBV28 and TRBJ1-2; TRBD1 is a possible D gene (6 bases). Trimming stripped 3 bases from V and 2 bases from J, with 13 bases between. The length of the CDR3 is 15 residues. Germline V CDR1 and CDR2: MDHEN, SYDVKM. The CDR3 loop reads CASSLVGRGNYGYTF. The CDR3 DNA sequence: TGTGCCAGCAGTTTGGTCGGTAGGGGGAACTATGGCTACACCTTC.

The genes are TRBV6-1 and TRBJ2-1, with D uncertain. Trimming shortened V by 1 base and J by 1 base, and 11 bases separated the two germline ends. Germline CDR1 and CDR2: MNHNS and SASEGT. The CDR3 sequence is 16 residues long. CDR3 sequence reads: CASSEGAMVSYNEQFF. In DNA form, the CDR3 reads TGTGCCAGCAGTGAAGGGGCTATGGTATCCTACAATGAGCAGTTCTTC.

Here the CDR3 DNA reads TGTGCCAGCAGTTCGGGGGGGGTGGCCCTCCCCGGGGAGCTGTTTTTT. This sequence encodes CASSSGGVALPGELFF. V gene TRBV28 combines with J gene TRBJ2-2; 8 nucleotides match TRBD2. From germline, CDR1 is MDHEN and CDR2 SYDVKM. This CDR3 comprises 16 residues. Losses at the gene ends were 4 bases for V and 6 bases for J; bases not matched to a gene: 10.

This chain uses TRBV5-1 with TRBJ2-1; D not resolved. Germline lookup yields CDR1 SGHRS and CDR2 YFSETQ. V gave up 1 base and J gave up 6 bases, with 8 bases separating them. This CDR3 has 13 residues. This CDR3 reads CASSLLEVNEQFF. Written as DNA, the CDR3 is TGCGCCAGCAGCTTGTTAGAAGTCAATGAGCAGTTCTTC.

This clone has a single count. The CDR3 DNA sequence: TGTGCCAGCAGCCTGGCAGGACGGGGCTACGAGCAGTACTTC. Its translation: CASSLAGRGYEQYF. J is TRBJ2-7 and V is TRBV28; D might be TRBD2 (5 bases). The V gene's germline CDR1 is MDHEN and CDR2 SYDVKM. The CDR3 has 14 residues. V lost 6 bases and J lost 3, with 15 bases in between.

This chain joins TRBV19 and TRBJ2-5; D might be TRBD2 (7 bases). The CDR3 loop spans 15 amino acids. V was cut by 2 bases and J by 5 bases, with 15 bases left in between. Looked up from germline, CDR1 is LNHDA and CDR2 is SQIVND (reference sequence). CDR3 protein: CASSIRAGAGETQYF. DNA of the CDR3: TGTGCCAGTAGTATAAGGGCGGGGGCCGGGGAGACCCAGTACTTC.

This sequence joins TRBV7-8 and TRBJ1-2; D not certain. V was pared by 2 bases and J by 1 base, with 11 bases between. Germline-derived CDR1 and CDR2 are SGHVS and FQNEAQ. This CDR3 contains 15 residues. CDR3 DNA: TGTGCCAGCAGCTTAACGACCGGGGATAACTATGGCTACACCTTC. It codes for CASSLTTGDNYGYTF.

This clone was recorded only once. The chain has TRBV5-1 and TRBJ1-1; 8 nucleotides agree with TRBD1. The CDR3 runs to 14 residues. Germline loops: CDR1 SGHRS, CDR2 YFSETQ. With V trimmed by 2 bases and J by 6 bases, 6 bases remained unmatched. The DNA for the CDR3 is TGCGCCAGCAGCTTAGGACAGGGATCCCCTGAAGCTTTCTTT. Its protein is CASSLGQGSPEAFF.

The chain employs TRBV24-1 and TRBJ2-5, with a weak D call TRBD2 (6 bases). Trimming removed 0 bases at V and 7 bases at J, with 14 bases between. CDR3 length: 15 residues. Germline lookup yields CDR1 KGHDR and CDR2 SFDVKD. For the CDR3, the DNA is TGTGCCACCAGTGATTTGGGCAGGGAGGTTGGGACCCAGTACTTC. Its protein is CATSDLGREVGTQYF.